The 30 T cell receptor beta chains presented below share a single source sample, sequenced in a study of T cells in Graves' hyperthyroidism and ophthalmopathy. Regions amplified from RNA transcripts were the TCR beta CDR3 regions. The HTBI set primed first-round TCR CDR3 RT-PCR. From the multiplex PCR reads, TCRdb called clonotypes with MiXCR, one entry per CDR3 protein. Of around 190,000 distinct CDR3 sequences in the sample, around 16% were seen once. Source material: blood. The receptors come from a woman aged 45-59 years with Graves' hyperthyroidism.

This clonotype has just a few counts. The V and J genes are TRBV9 and TRBJ1-3; TRBD1 matches at 7 bases. Germline CDR1 reads SGDLS; CDR2 reads YYNGEE. The CDR3 extends over 17 amino acids. V dropped 4 bases and J dropped 2; count of bases not matched to a gene: 12. CDR3 in DNA: TGTGCCAGCAGCCTACAGATCGACAGGGTGACTGGAAACACCATATATTTT. Its protein product is CASSLQIDRVTGNTIYF.

J is TRBJ2-7 and V is TRBV20-1, with TRBD2 matching over 7 bases. Germline CDR1 and CDR2: DFQATT and SNEGSKA (reference sequence). This CDR3 contains 13 residues. V shed 5 bases, J shed 3 bases, and the junction held 7 bases outside the gene matches. The CDR3 reads CSAFRGEDYEQYF. CDR3 coding DNA: TGCAGTGCTTTTCGGGGGGAAGACTACGAGCAGTACTTC.

The rearrangement uses TRBV30 and TRBJ1-1; TRBD1 is a possible D gene (5 bases). The CDR3 is 13 residues long. Trimming removed 4 bases at V and 5 bases at J, with 14 bases between. Germline V gene data show CDR1 as GTSNPN and CDR2 as SVGIG (reference sequence). Written as DNA, the CDR3 is TGTGCCTGGACCCGGGGCCTAACTACTGAAGCTTTCTTT. It translates to CAWTRGLTTEAFF.

The rearrangement joins TRBV7-2 to TRBJ2-4; D may be TRBD2 (7 bases). Deletions cut 1 base from V and 5 bases from J, with 21 bases between. The CDR3 loop spans 18 amino acids. The germline gives CDR1 SGHTA, CDR2 FQGNSA. The CDR3 DNA sequence: TGTGCCAGCAGCTTAGTGGGGGGGCGGGCGGTGGGGCAAAACATTCAGTACTTC. Protein: CASSLVGGRAVGQNIQYF.

In this sample, this clonotype turned up many times. This rearrangement joins TRBV28 to TRBJ2-5, with 11 bases lining up with TRBD2. There are 16 residues in the CDR3. The V gene end was trimmed by 6 bases and the J gene end by 2 bases; junction bases not matched to a gene: 8. CDR1 MDHEN and CDR2 SYDVKM come from the germline V gene. DNA of the CDR3: TGTGCCAGCAGACCAGTTCTAGCGGGAGGTCAAGAGACCCAGTACTTC. This gives the protein CASRPVLAGGQETQYF.

With regard to this clonotype: A read error may produce the germline difference seen at one junction end. The rearrangement joins TRBV19 to TRBJ2-3, with D hard to call. The CDR3 covers 11 residues. Germline V gives CDR1 LNHDA, CDR2 SQIVND (reference sequence). Written as DNA, the CDR3 is TGTACCAGTAGTATTGGGAATACGCAGTATTTT. This translates into CTSSIGNTQYF.

This clonotype showed up just a few times. The V gene is TRBV13, the J gene TRBJ2-1; D may match TRBD1 or TRBD2 (5 bases each). In germline, CDR1 is PRHDT, CDR2 FYEKMQ (reference sequence). This CDR3 region has 13 residues. The V end lost 4 bases, the J end lost 8 bases, and 12 bases lay between the germline ends. CDR3 amino acids: CASSYELGDEQFF. CDR3 nucleotide sequence: TGTGCCAGCAGCTACGAGTTGGGGGATGAGCAGTTCTTC.

The rearrangement links TRBV27 to TRBJ2-2; 9 nucleotides agree with TRBD2. The germline gives CDR1 MNHEY, CDR2 SMNVEV (reference sequence). CDR3 length: 17 residues. The J segment lost 9 bases and the V segment lost 10 bases, leaving 21 bases of the junction unmatched. Written as DNA, the CDR3 is TGTGCCACTCACGTAGCGGGAGATTATAGGGGGGACCGGGAGCTGTTTTTT. Translated: CATHVAGDYRGDRELFF.

This clonotype was detected ten times or more. V and J are TRBV20-1 and TRBJ1-1, with D perhaps TRBD1 (5 bases). Germline assignment: CDR1 DFQATT and CDR2 SNEGSKA (reference sequence). Trimming left V 6 bases short and J 4 bases short, with 12 bases between. CDR3 length: 12 amino acids. CDR3 in amino acids: CSAYPGGTEAFF. CDR3 coding DNA: TGCAGTGCCTATCCGGGGGGCACTGAAGCTTTCTTT.

This clonotype was found many times. V usage is TRBV20-1 and J usage is TRBJ2-3; a weak D match, TRBD1 (6 bases). Between the trimmed V and J ends, which lost 2 bases and 1 base, there was a span of 10 bases. The CDR3 is 14 residues long. Germline V gene lookup returns CDR1 DFQATT and CDR2 SNEGSKA (reference sequence). The CDR3 region is CSARRTAGTDTQYF. CDR3 in DNA: TGCAGTGCTAGACGGACAGCGGGCACAGATACGCAGTATTTT.

This clonotype was detected ten times or more. CDR3 in amino acids: CAISESINYGYTF. CDR3 sequence (DNA): TGTGCCATCAGTGAGTCGATTAACTATGGCTACACCTTC. The rearrangement uses TRBV10-3 and TRBJ1-2; the D is unclear. The CDR3 loop spans 13 amino acids. V gave up 0 bases and J gave up 1 base, with 3 bases separating them. Germline V CDR1 and CDR2: ENHRY, SYGVKD.

Worth noting for this clonotype: This clone may be a read error of a much larger clone one base away. The chain couples TRBV27 to TRBJ1-2, with D uncertain. The germline CDR1 and CDR2 sequences are MNHEY and SMNVEV (reference sequence). Trimming cost V 5 bases and J 2 bases, with 12 bases left between them. CDR3 length: 14 amino acids. CDR3: CASSPSPLNYGYTF. DNA of the CDR3: TGTGCCAGCAGTCCCTCACCCCTGAACTATGGCTACACCTTC.

This clonotype was counted at least ten times. The gene calls are TRBV11-3 and TRBJ2-1; D gene unclear. Germline CDR1 SGHNT, CDR2 YENEEA. This CDR3 spans 16 amino acids. The V and J ends lost 0 bases and 0 bases respectively, with 9 bases between them. CDR3 residues: CASSLDGRSSYNEQFF. CDR3 sequence (DNA): TGTGCCAGCAGCTTAGATGGACGCAGCTCCTACAATGAGCAGTTCTTC.

This chain uses TRBV7-2 with TRBJ2-5; 13 bases are a match to TRBD2. Germline-derived CDR1 and CDR2 are SGHTA and FQGNSA. This CDR3 contains 16 residues. The junction had 4 bases not matched to a gene; V was cut back by 5 bases and J by 1 base. In nucleotides, the CDR3 is TGTGCCAGCAGCCCCTGGACTAGCGGGAGCCAAGAGACCCAGTACTTC. Translation: CASSPWTSGSQETQYF. The variable domain in full, completed from reference TRBV7-2 and TRBJ2-5, reads GAGVSQSPSNKVTEKGKDVELRCDPISGHTALYWYRQSLGQGLEFLIYFQGNSAPDKSGLPSDRFSAERTGGSVSTLTIQRTQQEDSAVYLCASSPWTSGSQETQYFGPGTRLLVL.

This clonotype was recorded a few times. V usage is TRBV19 and J usage is TRBJ2-4, with 11 bases that match TRBD2. The V gene's germline CDR1 is LNHDA and CDR2 SQIVND (reference sequence). The ends lost 6 bases at V and 4 bases at J; junction bases unmatched: 5. The CDR3 extends over 15 amino acids. DNA for the CDR3: TGTGCCAGTAGAACAAGGACTAGCGGGAAAAACATTCAGTACTTC. It codes for CASRTRTSGKNIQYF.

This clonotype was counted many times. The rearrangement uses TRBV12-5 and TRBJ2-5, with TRBD1 matching 8 bases. CDR3 length: 14 amino acids. V shed 6 bases and J 5 bases; nucleotides not matched to a gene: 8. Germline V gene lookup returns CDR1 LGHNT and CDR2 FRNRAP. CDR3 protein: CASGSSGGAETQYF. Written as DNA, the CDR3 is TGTGCTAGTGGGTCATCAGGGGGCGCGGAGACCCAGTACTTC.

This clonotype was observed many times. The chain links TRBV3-1 to TRBJ1-1; D is uncertain. This CDR3 has 11 amino acids. Trimming shortened V by 1 base and J by 7 bases, and 4 bases separated the two germline ends. Germline loops: CDR1 LGHDT, CDR2 YNNKEL (reference sequence). The CDR3 reads CASSQGGEAFF. The DNA of the CDR3 is TGTGCCAGCAGCCAAGGAGGTGAAGCTTTCTTT.

This clonotype turned up a few times. This chain joins TRBV6-1 and TRBJ1-2; the D gene is possibly TRBD1 (6 bases). Germline V gene data show CDR1 as MNHNS and CDR2 as SASEGT. The length of the CDR3 is 16 residues. Deletions cut 7 bases from V and 1 base from J, with 19 bases between. The CDR3 is CASTPGGAGINYGYTF. Here the CDR3 DNA reads TGTGCCAGCACCCCCGGGGGGGCCGGTATTAACTATGGCTACACCTTC.

The chain combines TRBV9 with TRBJ2-3; tentatively, D is TRBD2 (5 bases). Germline values: CDR1 SGDLS, CDR2 YYNGEE. With 6 bases removed from V and 5 bases from J, the gap between germline ends came to 13 bases. The CDR3 is made up of 13 amino acids. CDR3 loop: CASTRGQQDTQYF. The CDR3 DNA follows: TGTGCCAGCACGAGAGGGCAGCAAGATACGCAGTATTTT.

V and J are TRBV5-1 and TRBJ2-1; D is ambiguous. CDR3 size: 11 residues. Trimming removed 0 bases from V and 12 bases from J, with 7 bases in between. Germline-derived CDR1 and CDR2 are SGHRS and YFSETQ. The CDR3 here is CASSLDSSQFF. Written as DNA, the CDR3 is TGCGCCAGCAGCTTGGACTCCTCGCAGTTCTTC.

The rearrangement joins TRBV10-3 to TRBJ2-3, with 9 bases aligning to TRBD2. The CDR3 is 14 residues long. The trim removed 10 bases at V and 1 base at J, leaving 6 bases unmatched. The germline V gene has CDR1 ENHRY and CDR2 SYGVKD. CDR3 sequence reads: CATLAGWGTDTQYF. The CDR3 region has the DNA TGTGCCACCCTAGCGGGATGGGGCACAGATACGCAGTATTTT.

This clonotype was recorded at least ten times. J is TRBJ2-7 and V is TRBV27; D assignment may be TRBD1 or TRBD2 (7 bases each). With 10 bases removed from V and 6 bases from J, the gap between germline ends came to 19 bases. The CDR3 runs 13 residues. In germline, CDR1 is MNHEY, CDR2 SMNVEV (reference sequence). In nucleotides, the CDR3 is TGTGCCACCGCGAGGGAGGGGGCGTTCGAGCAGTACTTC. Protein product: CATAREGAFEQYF.

This clonotype was counted a few times. V and J are TRBV20-1 and TRBJ1-4; D uncertain. Germline CDR1 and CDR2: DFQATT and SNEGSKA (reference sequence). CDR3 length: 12 residues. Trimming stripped 4 bases from V and 4 bases from J, with 7 bases between. The CDR3 spells CSATRRNEKLFF. The CDR3 coding sequence is TGCAGTGCTACGCGACGTAATGAAAAACTGTTTTTT.

V and J are TRBV7-9 and TRBJ2-1; maybe TRBD2 (5 bases). This CDR3 region has 15 residues. Per the germline V gene, CDR1 is SEHNR and CDR2 is FQNEAQ (reference sequence). V gave up 0 bases and J gave up 5 bases, with 11 bases separating them. This chain's CDR3 is CASSLAGVRNNEQFF. CDR3 DNA: TGTGCCAGCAGCTTAGCGGGAGTAAGGAACAATGAGCAGTTCTTC.

This clonotype has only a few counts. This sequence joins TRBV27 and TRBJ2-1; the D gene is possibly TRBD2 (5 bases). The V gene's germline CDR1 is MNHEY and CDR2 SMNVEV (reference sequence). The CDR3 is 15 residues long. Trimming pared 3 bases from V and 8 bases from J, leaving 17 bases between. CDR3 sequence reads: CASSFRASTVYEQFF. Here the CDR3 DNA reads TGTGCCAGCAGTTTCCGAGCTAGCACGGTATATGAGCAGTTCTTC.

The sample holds many counts of this clonotype. This chain links TRBV6-5 with TRBJ2-5; D unresolved. Trimming took 4 bases from V and 0 from J, leaving 6 bases between them. The CDR3 contains 13 residues. CDR1 is MNHEY and CDR2 is SVGAGI in the germline V gene. Written as DNA, the CDR3 is TGTGCCAGCAGTTCCGAGTACCAAGAGACCCAGTACTTC. Translation: CASSSEYQETQYF.

As for this clonotype: This could be a read error, since a much larger clone is one nucleotide away. J is TRBJ2-1 and V is TRBV6-1, with 10 bases lining up with TRBD1. This CDR3 region has 15 residues. The germline CDR1 and CDR2 sequences are MNHNS and SASEGT. J lost 10 bases, V lost 5 bases, and 11 bases had no gene match. For the CDR3, the DNA is TGTGCCAGCAGTTTAACCGGGACAGGGGTGGGCGAGCAGTTCTTC. It yields the protein CASSLTGTGVGEQFF.

The chain uses TRBV18 and TRBJ1-3; unclear D gene. CDR3 length: 16 residues. Deletions cut 0 bases from V and 0 bases from J, with 9 bases between. Germline CDR1 KGHSH, CDR2 LQKENI. The CDR3 DNA reads TGTGCCAGCTCACCACCGGTGAAACGCTCTGGAAACACCATATATTTT. Translation: CASSPPVKRSGNTIYF.

This clonotype was detected many times. The CDR3 spells CASSSSLQGQPQHF. CDR3 nucleotides: TGTGCCAGCAGTTCTTCCTTACAGGGACAGCCCCAGCATTTT. The chain combines TRBV12-3 or TRBV12-4 with TRBJ1-5; a weak D match, TRBD1 (6 bases). Trimming cost V 4 bases and J 7 bases, with 14 bases left between them. The CDR3 is made up of 14 amino acids.

Here the CDR3 reads CASSATSANTDTQYF. In nucleotides, the CDR3 is TGTGCCAGCAGCGCAACTAGCGCCAACACAGATACGCAGTATTTT. The chain recombines TRBV9 with TRBJ2-3; 7 bases are shared with TRBD2. This CDR3 region has 15 residues. In germline, CDR1 is SGDLS, CDR2 YYNGEE. V shed 3 bases and J 2 bases; nucleotides not matched to a gene: 6.